Presented here are 11 T cell receptor beta chains from one specimen sequenced in a study of PD-1 blockade in mismatch repair-deficient tumors. TCRdb's table, derived via immunoSEQ multiplex PCR, lists solely in-frame clones and lacks some. The repertoire holds about 100,000 clones, approximately 80% seen once, with around 6.5% in the top ten. The starting material was peripheral blood, obtained about eight months after starting pembrolizumab. These receptors came from an adult with mismatch repair-deficient cancer.

The V gene is TRBV29-1, the J gene TRBJ2-1; no clear D gene. V lost 5 bases and J lost 0, with 11 bases in between. Per germline, CDR1 SQVTM and CDR2 ANQGSEA. The CDR3 has 14 amino acids. In DNA, the CDR3 is TGCAGCGTTCCTCGGCCGAGCTCCTACAATGAGCAGTTCTTC. Translation gives CSVPRPSSYNEQFF.

CDR3 sequence reads: CASSSPGQGNEQFF. The CDR3 DNA reads as TGTGCCAGCAGTTCGCCGGGACAGGGGAATGAGCAGTTCTTC. The chain couples TRBV27 to TRBJ2-1, with 10 bases aligning to TRBD1. Germline trimming cut 4 bases from V and 7 bases from J; bases unmatched to any gene: 4. The CDR3 loop spans 14 amino acids. In germline, CDR1 is MNHEY, CDR2 SMNVEV (reference sequence).

In this sample, this clone turned up once. CDR3 nucleotides: TGTGCCAGCAGCCTAACAGGGACTAATGAAAAACTGTTTTTT. As protein: CASSLTGTNEKLFF. The V gene is TRBV9, the J gene TRBJ1-4; D perhaps matches TRBD1 (6 bases). This CDR3 contains 14 residues. The V gene's germline CDR1 is SGDLS and CDR2 YYNGEE. Trimming cost V 4 bases and J 2 bases, with 9 bases left between them.

A few counts support this clone. This chain uses TRBV6-5 with TRBJ2-7; 7 bases agree with TRBD1. CDR1 and CDR2 from the germline V gene are MNHEY and SVGAGI. With V trimmed by 4 bases and J by 2 bases, 5 bases remained unmatched. The CDR3 runs 14 residues. This chain's CDR3 is CASSFGDRAYEQYF. CDR3 bases: TGTGCCAGCAGTTTCGGAGACAGGGCCTACGAGCAGTACTTC.

A single count supports this clone. The V gene is TRBV4-1, the J gene TRBJ1-1, with D unresolved. V lost 1 base and J 5 bases, leaving 8 bases between the germline ends. The CDR3 is 13 residues long. The germline V gene encodes CDR1 MGHRA and CDR2 YSYEKL. The CDR3 reads CASSQVRGTEAFF. The CDR3 coding sequence is TGCGCCAGCAGCCAAGTTAGAGGGACTGAAGCTTTCTTT.

The chain uses TRBV5-6 and TRBJ2-2, with D perhaps matching TRBD2 (5 bases). V lost 7 bases and J lost 3, with 10 bases in between. The CDR3 has 13 amino acids. Germline V gene data show CDR1 as SGHDT and CDR2 as YYEEEE. The CDR3 sequence is CASRRVYTGELFF. The CDR3 nucleotides are TGTGCCAGCCGGCGGGTCTACACCGGGGAGCTGTTTTTT.

This sequence joins TRBV10-3 and TRBJ1-1; TRBD1 is a possible D gene (5 bases). V shed 4 bases and J shed 1 base, with 10 bases lying between them. The CDR3 has 14 residues. Germline V gene data show CDR1 as ENHRY and CDR2 as SYGVKD. For the CDR3, the DNA is TGTGCCATCAGTGTCCAGGGTGGGAACACTGAAGCTTTCTTT. This translates into CAISVQGGNTEAFF.

The chain is built from TRBV7-2 and TRBJ2-7; D is unresolved. Germline CDR1 and CDR2: SGHTA and FQGNSA. The V end lost 1 base, the J end lost 5 bases, and 15 bases lay between the germline ends. This CDR3 spans 15 amino acids. CDR3 in DNA: TGTGCCAGCAGCTTAGTGTTCGGAGCTCCCCACGAGCAGTACTTC. Translating it yields CASSLVFGAPHEQYF.

V and J are TRBV6-1 and TRBJ2-5, with D maybe TRBD2 (7 bases). CDR1 MNHNS and CDR2 SASEGT come from the germline V gene. CDR3 length equals 15 residues. With 6 bases removed from V and 5 bases from J, the gap between germline ends came to 19 bases. CDR3 protein: CASSGLQGGGETQYF. The DNA of the CDR3 is TGTGCCAGCAGCGGCCTACAGGGAGGGGGGGAGACCCAGTACTTC.

This chain links TRBV7-9 with TRBJ2-2; no clear D. This CDR3 spans 14 amino acids. CDR1 is SEHNR and CDR2 is FQNEAQ in the germline V gene (reference sequence). V was cut by 2 bases and J by 0 bases, with 4 bases left in between. The CDR3 coding sequence is TGTGCCAGCAGCTTACAGGCGAACACCGGGGAGCTGTTTTTT. Translating it yields CASSLQANTGELFF.

V and J are TRBV27 and TRBJ2-4; 9 bases map to TRBD1. CDR3 length: 14 residues. The germline V gene has CDR1 MNHEY and CDR2 SMNVEV (reference sequence). The V gene end was trimmed by 3 bases and the J gene end by 6 bases; junction bases not matched to a gene: 3. CDR3 amino acids: CASSFGTGTNIQYF. CDR3 DNA: TGTGCCAGCAGTTTCGGGACAGGGACAAACATTCAGTACTTC.